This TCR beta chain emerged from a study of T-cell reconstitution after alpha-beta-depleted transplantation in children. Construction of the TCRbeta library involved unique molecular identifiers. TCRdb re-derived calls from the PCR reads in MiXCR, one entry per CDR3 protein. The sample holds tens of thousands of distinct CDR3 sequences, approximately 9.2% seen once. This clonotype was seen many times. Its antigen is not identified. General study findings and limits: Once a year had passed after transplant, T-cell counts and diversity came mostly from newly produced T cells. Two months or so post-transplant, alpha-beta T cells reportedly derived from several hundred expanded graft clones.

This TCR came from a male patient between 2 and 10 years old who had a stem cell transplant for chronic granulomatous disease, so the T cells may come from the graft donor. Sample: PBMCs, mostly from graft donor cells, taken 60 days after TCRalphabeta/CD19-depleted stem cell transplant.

The CDR3 DNA is TGTGCCACCAGTGATCGGATTTATAATGCCCCGCTGAGCTCCTACGAGCAGTACTTC. It yields the protein CATSDRIYNAPLSSYEQYF. The chain has TRBV24-1 and TRBJ2-7, with D hard to call. V lost 3 bases and J 0 bases, leaving 23 bases between the germline ends. This CDR3 has 19 amino acids. Germline CDR1 reads KGHDR; CDR2 reads SFDVKD.